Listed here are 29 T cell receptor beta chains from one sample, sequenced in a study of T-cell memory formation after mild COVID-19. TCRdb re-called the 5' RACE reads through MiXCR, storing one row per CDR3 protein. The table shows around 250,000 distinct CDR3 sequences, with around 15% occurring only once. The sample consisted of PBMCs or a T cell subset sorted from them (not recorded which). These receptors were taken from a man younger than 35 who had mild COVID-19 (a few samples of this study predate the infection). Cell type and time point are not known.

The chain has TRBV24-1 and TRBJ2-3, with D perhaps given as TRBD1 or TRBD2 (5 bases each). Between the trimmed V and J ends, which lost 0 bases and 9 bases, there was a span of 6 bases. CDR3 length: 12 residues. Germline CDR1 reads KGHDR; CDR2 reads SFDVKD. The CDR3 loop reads CATSDLWGTQYF. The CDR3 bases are TGTGCCACCAGTGATTTGTGGGGGACGCAGTATTTT.

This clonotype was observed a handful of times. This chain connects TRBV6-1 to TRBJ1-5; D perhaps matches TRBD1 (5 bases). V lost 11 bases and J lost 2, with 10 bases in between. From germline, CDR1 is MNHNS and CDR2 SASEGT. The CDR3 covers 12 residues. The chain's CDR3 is CAAGPRNQPQHF. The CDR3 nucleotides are TGTGCCGCGGGACCCCGCAATCAGCCCCAGCATTTT.

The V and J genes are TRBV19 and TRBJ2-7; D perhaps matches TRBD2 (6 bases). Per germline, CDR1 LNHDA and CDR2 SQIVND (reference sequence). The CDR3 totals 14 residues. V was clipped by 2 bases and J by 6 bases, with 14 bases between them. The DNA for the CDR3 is TGTGCCAGTAGTATATCGACTAGACGTAGCGAGCAGTACTTC. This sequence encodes CASSISTRRSEQYF.

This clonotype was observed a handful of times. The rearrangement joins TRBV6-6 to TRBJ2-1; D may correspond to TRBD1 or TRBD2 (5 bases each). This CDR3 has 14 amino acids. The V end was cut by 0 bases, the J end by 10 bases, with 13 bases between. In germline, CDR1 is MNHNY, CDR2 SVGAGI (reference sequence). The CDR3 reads CASSYSFRWGEQFF. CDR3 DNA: TGTGCCAGCAGTTACTCTTTTAGGTGGGGGGAGCAGTTCTTC.

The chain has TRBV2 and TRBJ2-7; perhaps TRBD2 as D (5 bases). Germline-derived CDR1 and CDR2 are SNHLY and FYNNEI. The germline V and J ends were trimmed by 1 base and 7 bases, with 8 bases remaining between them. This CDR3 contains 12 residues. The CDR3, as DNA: TGTGCCAGCAGTGAAGAGCCGGGGGAGCAGTACTTC. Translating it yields CASSEEPGEQYF. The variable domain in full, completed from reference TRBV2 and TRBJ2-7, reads EPEVTQTPSHQVTQMGQEVILRCVPISNHLYFYWYRQILGQKVEFLVSFYNNEISEKSEIFDDQFSVERPDGSNFTLKIRSTKLEDSAMYFCASSEEPGEQYFGPGTRLTVT.

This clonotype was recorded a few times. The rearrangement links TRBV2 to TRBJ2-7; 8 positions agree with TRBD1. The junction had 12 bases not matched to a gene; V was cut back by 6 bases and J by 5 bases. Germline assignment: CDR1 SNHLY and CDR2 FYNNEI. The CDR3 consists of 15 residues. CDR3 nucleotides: TGTGCCAGCAGCACCCCTTCTGGACAGGGAAACGAGCAGTACTTC. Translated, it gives CASSTPSGQGNEQYF.

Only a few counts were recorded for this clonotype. The CDR3 is CASSASENTEAFF. DNA of the CDR3: TGTGCCAGCAGCGCCAGTGAGAACACTGAAGCTTTCTTT. The rearrangement uses TRBV7-3 and TRBJ1-1; D gene ambiguous. Germline V gene data show CDR1 as SGHTA and CDR2 as FQGTGA. The CDR3 length is 13 residues. V was cut by 5 bases and J by 1 base, with 8 bases left in between.

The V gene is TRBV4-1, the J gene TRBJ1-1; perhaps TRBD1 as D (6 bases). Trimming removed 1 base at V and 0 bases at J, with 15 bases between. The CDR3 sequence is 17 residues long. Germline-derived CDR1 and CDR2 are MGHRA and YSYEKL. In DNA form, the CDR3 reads TGCGCCAGCAGCCAAGCAGGCACGGGGGCGATGAACACTGAAGCTTTCTTT. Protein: CASSQAGTGAMNTEAFF.

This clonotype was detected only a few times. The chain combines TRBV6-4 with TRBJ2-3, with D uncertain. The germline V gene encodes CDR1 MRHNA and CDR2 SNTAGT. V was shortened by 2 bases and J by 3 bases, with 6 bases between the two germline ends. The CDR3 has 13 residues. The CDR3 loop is CASSDTETDTQYF. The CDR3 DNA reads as TGTGCCAGCAGTGACACAGAAACAGATACGCAGTATTTT.

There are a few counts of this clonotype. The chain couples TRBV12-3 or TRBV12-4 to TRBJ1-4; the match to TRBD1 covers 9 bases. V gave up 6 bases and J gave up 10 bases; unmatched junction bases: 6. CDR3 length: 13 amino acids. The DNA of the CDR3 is TGTGCCAGCAGCCAGGGGACAGGGAGAAAACTGTTTTTT. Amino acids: CASSQGTGRKLFF.

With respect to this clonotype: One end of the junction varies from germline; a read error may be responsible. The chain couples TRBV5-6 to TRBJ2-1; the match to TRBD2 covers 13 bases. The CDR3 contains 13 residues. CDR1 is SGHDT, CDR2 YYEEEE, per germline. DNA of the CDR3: TGTGCCAGCAGTATTGGGTGGACTAGCGGGGGCCCCTTC. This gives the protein CASSIGWTSGGPF.

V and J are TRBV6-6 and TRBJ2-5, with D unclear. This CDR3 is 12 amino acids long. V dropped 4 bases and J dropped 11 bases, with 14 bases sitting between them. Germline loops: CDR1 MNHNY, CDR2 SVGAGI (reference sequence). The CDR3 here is CASSSQMGSQYF. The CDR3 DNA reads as TGTGCCAGCAGTTCTCAGATGGGGTCTCAGTACTTC.

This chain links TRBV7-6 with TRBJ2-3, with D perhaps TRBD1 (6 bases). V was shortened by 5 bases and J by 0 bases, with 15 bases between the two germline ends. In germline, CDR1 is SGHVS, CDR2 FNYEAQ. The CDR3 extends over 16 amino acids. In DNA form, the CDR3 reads TGTGCCAGCAGCCTCCTGGGGGCGCGGAGCACAGATACGCAGTATTTT. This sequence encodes CASSLLGARSTDTQYF.

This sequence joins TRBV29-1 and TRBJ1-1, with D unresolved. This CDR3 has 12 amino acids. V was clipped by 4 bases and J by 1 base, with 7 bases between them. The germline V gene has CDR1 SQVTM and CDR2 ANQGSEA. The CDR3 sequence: CSVVSENTEAFF. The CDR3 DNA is TGCAGCGTTGTATCCGAGAACACTGAAGCTTTCTTT.

Here the CDR3 DNA reads TGCGCCAGCAGCCAAGAGAGGGCCCAGCAAGAGACCCAGTACTTC. Translating gives CASSQERAQQETQYF. This chain joins TRBV4-1 and TRBJ2-5; a weak D match, TRBD2 (5 bases). V gave up 0 bases and J gave up 2 bases, with 10 bases separating them. The germline V gene encodes CDR1 MGHRA and CDR2 YSYEKL. The length of the CDR3 is 15 residues.

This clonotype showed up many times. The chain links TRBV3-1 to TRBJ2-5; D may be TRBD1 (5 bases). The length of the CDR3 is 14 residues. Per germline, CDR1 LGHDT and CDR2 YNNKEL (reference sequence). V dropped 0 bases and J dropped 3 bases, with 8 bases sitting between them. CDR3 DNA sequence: TGTGCCAGCAGCCAAGATGCAGGGAAAGAGACCCAGTACTTC. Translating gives CASSQDAGKETQYF.

CDR3 in amino acids: CASSLFPIAGQGFGTNEKLFF. The CDR3 DNA is TGTGCCAGCAGCTTATTTCCCATCGCGGGACAGGGATTTGGAACTAATGAAAAACTGTTTTTT. The V gene is TRBV7-9, the J gene TRBJ1-4, with 9 bases matching TRBD1. The CDR3 is made up of 21 amino acids. The germline CDR1 and CDR2 sequences are SEHNR and FQNEAQ (reference sequence). With 2 bases clipped from V and 1 base from J, the junction kept 17 bases outside the gene matches.

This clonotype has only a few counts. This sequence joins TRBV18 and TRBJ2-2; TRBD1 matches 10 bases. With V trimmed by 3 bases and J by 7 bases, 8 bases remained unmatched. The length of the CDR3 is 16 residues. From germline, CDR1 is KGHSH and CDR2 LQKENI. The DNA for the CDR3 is TGTGCCAGCTCACCTCGCGACAGGGGGCATGTCGGGGAGCTGTTTTTT. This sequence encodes CASSPRDRGHVGELFF.

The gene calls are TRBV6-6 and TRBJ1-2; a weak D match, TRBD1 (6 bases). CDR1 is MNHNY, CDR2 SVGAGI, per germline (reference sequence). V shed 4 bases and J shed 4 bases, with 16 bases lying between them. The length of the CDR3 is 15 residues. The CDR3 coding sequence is TGTGCCAGCAGTTCCGGGAAGGGGGTCCCCTATGGCTACACCTTC. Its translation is CASSSGKGVPYGYTF.

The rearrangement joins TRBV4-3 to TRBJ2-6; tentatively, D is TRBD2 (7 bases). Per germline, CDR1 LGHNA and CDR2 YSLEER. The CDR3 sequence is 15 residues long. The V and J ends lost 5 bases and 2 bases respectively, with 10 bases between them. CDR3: CASSRGRAGANVLTF. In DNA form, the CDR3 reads TGCGCCAGCAGCAGGGGGAGGGCTGGGGCCAACGTCCTGACTTTC.

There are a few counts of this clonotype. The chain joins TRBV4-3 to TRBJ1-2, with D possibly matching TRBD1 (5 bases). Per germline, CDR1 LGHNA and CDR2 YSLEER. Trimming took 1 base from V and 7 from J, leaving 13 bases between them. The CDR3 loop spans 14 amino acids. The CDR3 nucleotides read TGCGCCAGCAGCCAAGTCGGGGGGACTATTGGCTACACCTTC. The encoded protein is CASSQVGGTIGYTF.

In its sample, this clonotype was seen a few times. CDR3 in DNA: TGCGCCAGCAGCCCAGACCCAGCGGGAAAAGAGACCCAGTACTTC. Translation: CASSPDPAGKETQYF. The chain is built from TRBV4-1 and TRBJ2-5; 7 bases match TRBD2. There are 15 residues in the CDR3. V lost 4 bases and J lost 3; bases outside the gene matches: 8. Looked up from germline, CDR1 is MGHRA and CDR2 is YSYEKL.

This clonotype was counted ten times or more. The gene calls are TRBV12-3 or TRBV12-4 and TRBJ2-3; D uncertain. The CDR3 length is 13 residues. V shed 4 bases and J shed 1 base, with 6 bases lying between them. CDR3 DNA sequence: TGTGCCAGCAGTTCAAGGGGCACAGATACGCAGTATTTT. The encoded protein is CASSSRGTDTQYF.

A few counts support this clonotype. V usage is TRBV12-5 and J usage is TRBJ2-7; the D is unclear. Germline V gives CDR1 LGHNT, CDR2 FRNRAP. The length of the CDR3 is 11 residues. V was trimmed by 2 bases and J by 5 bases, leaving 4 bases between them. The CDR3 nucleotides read TGTGCTAGTGGTTTGTTGGACGAGCAGTACTTC. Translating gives CASGLLDEQYF.

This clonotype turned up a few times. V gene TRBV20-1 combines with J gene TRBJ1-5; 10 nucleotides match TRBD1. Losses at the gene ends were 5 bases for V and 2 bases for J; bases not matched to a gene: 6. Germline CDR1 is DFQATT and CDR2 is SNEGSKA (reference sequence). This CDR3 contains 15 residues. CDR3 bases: TGCAGTGCTGGGCAGACAGGGGGCGGCAATCAGCCCCAGCATTTT. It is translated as CSAGQTGGGNQPQHF.

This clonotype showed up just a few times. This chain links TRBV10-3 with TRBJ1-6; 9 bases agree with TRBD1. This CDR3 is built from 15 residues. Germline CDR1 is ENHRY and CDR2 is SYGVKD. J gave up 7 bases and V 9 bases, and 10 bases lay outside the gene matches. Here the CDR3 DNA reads TGTGCCATAAGTACGGGACAGGGCCAAAATTCACCCCTCCACTTT. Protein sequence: CAISTGQGQNSPLHF.

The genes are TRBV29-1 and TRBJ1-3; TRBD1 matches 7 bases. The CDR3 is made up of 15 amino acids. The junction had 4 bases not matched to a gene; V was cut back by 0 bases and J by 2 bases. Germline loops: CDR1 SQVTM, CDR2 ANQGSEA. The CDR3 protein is CSVEEGQPTGNTIYF. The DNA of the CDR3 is TGCAGCGTTGAAGAGGGACAGCCCACTGGAAACACCATATATTTT. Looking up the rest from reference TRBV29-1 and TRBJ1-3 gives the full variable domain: SAVISQKPSRDICQRGTSLTIQCQVDSQVTMMFWYRQQPGQSLTLIATANQGSEATYESGFVIDKFPISRPNLTFSTLTVSNMSPEDSSIYLCSVEEGQPTGNTIYFGEGSWLTVV.

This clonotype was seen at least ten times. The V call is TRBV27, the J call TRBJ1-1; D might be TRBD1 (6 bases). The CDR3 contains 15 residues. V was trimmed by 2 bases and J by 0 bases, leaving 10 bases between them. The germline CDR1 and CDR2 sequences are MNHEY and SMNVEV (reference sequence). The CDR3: CASSLTGQLNTEAFF. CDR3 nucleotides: TGTGCCAGCAGTTTAACCGGACAGCTGAACACTGAAGCTTTCTTT.

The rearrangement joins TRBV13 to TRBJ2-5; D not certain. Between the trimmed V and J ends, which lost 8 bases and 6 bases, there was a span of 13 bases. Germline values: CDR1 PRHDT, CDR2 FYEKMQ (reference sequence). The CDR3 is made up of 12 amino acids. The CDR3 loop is CASGLGGKTQYF. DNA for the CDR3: TGTGCCAGCGGTCTGGGTGGGAAGACCCAGTACTTC.